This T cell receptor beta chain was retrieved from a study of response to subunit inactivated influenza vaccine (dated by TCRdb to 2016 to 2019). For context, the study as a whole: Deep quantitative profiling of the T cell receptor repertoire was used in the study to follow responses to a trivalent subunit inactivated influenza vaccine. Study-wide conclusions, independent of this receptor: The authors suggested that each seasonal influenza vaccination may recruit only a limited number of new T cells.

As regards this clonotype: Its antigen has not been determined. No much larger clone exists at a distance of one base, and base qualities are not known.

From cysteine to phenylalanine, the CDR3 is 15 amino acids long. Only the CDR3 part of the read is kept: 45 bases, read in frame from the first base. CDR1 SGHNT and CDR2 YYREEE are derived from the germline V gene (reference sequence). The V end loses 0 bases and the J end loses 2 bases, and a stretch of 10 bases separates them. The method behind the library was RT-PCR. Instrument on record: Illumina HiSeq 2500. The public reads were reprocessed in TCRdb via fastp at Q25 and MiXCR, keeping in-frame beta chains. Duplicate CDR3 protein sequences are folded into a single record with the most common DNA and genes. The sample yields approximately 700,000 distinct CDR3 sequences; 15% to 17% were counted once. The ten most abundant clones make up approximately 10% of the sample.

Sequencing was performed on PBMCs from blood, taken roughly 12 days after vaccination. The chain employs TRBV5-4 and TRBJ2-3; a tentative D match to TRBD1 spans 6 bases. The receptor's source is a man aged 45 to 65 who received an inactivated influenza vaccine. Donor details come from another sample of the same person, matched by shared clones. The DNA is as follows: TGTGCCAGCAGCTTGGTGGGGGCCCCCACAGATACGCAGTATTTT. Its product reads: CASSLVGAPTDTQYF.